The following is a T cell receptor (beta chain) sequence with its context. Antigen unknown. Sequencing used immunoSEQ multiplex PCR; TCRdb keeps in-frame clones, though not all of them. The sample has about 680,000 clones, about 91% seen once. Looked up from germline, CDR1 is SQVTM and CDR2 is ANQGSEA. Germline trimming cut 7 bases from V and 0 bases from J; bases unmatched to any gene: 5. There are 14 residues in the CDR3. These data originate in a study of shared clonotypes between healthy human individuals. Study results and caveats: Naive subsets tended to show greater estimated richness than memory subsets. Genetic and exposure-history diversity was limited by the small donor number.

Naive CD8 cells comprised CD45RO-negative, CCR7-positively selected cells, excluding terminally differentiated effector memory CD45RA+ cells. Each donor was a Caucasian adult residing in Nashville, Tennessee. The rearrangement uses TRBV29-1 and TRBJ1-2, with 10 bases aligning to TRBD1. The clonotype comes from a man aged 30 to 39 in good health. Source material: naive CD8+ T cells sorted from blood. DNA of the CDR3: TGCAGCGGGGACAGGGGAGCGGCTAACTATGGCTACACCTTC. It encodes CSGDRGAANYGYTF.